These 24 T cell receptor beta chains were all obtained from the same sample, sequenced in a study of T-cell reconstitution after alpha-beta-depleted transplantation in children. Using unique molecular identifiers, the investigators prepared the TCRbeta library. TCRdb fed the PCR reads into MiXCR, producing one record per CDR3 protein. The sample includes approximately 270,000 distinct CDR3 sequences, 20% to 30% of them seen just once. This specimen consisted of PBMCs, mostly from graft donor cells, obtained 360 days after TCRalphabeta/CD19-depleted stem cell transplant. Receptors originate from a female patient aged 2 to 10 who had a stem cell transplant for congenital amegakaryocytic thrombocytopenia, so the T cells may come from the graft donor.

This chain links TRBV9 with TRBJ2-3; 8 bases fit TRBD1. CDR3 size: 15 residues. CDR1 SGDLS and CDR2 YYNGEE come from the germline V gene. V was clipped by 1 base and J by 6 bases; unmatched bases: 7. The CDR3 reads CASSVRAGGADTQYF. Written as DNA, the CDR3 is TGTGCCAGCAGCGTACGGGCAGGGGGCGCGGATACGCAGTATTTT.

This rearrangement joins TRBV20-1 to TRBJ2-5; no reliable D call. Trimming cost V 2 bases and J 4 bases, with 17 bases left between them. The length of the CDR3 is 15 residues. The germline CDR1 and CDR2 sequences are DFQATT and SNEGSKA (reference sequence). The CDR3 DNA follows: TGCAGTGCTAGACCCCGGGTTAGCTGGGGAGAGACCCAGTACTTC. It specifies CSARPRVSWGETQYF.

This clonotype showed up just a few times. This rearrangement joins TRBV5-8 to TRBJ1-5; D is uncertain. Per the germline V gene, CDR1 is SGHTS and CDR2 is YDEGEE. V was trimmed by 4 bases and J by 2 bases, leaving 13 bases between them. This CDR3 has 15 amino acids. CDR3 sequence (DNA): TGTGCCAGCAGCGTCAGAGGTTGGGGCAATCAGCCCCAGCATTTT. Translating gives CASSVRGWGNQPQHF.

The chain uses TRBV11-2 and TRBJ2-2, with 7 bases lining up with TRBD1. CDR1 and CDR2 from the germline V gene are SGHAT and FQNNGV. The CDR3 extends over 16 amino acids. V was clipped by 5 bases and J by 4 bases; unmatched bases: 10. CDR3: CASSPRRTGRTGELFF. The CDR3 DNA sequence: TGTGCCAGCAGCCCCAGAAGGACAGGACGCACCGGGGAGCTGTTTTTT.

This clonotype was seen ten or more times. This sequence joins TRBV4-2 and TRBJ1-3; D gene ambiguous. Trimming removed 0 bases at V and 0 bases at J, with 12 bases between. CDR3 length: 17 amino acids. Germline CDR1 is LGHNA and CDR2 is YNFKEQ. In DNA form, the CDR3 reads TGTGCCAGCAGCCAAGATAAGGGAGGCAGCTCTGGAAACACCATATATTTT. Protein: CASSQDKGGSSGNTIYF.

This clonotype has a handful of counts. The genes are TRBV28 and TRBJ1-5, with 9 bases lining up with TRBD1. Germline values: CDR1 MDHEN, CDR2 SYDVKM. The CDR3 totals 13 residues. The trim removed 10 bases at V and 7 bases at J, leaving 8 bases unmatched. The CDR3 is CATLGDRVQPQHF. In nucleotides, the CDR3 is TGTGCCACCTTAGGGGACAGGGTCCAGCCCCAGCATTTT.

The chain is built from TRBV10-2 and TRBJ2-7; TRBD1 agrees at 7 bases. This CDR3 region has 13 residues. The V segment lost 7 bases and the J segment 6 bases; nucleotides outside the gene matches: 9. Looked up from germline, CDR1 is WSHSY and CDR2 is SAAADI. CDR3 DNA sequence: TGCGCCAGCACTGACAGGGTATTGGGCGAGCAGTACTTC. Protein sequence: CASTDRVLGEQYF.

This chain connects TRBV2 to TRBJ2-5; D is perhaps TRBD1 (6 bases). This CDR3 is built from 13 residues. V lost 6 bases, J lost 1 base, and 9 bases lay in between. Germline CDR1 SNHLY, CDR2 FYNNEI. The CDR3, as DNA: TGTGCCAGCAGAGGACAGATCCAAGAGACCCAGTACTTC. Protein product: CASRGQIQETQYF.

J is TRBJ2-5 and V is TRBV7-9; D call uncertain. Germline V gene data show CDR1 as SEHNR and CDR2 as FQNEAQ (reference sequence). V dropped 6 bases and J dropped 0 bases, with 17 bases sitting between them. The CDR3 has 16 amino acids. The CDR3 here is CASRPRPGRYQETQYF. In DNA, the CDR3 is TGTGCCAGCAGACCTAGACCCGGCAGGTACCAAGAGACCCAGTACTTC.

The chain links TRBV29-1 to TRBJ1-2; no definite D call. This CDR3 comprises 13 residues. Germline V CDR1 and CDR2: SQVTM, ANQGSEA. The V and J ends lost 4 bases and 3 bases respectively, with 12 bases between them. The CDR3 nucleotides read TGCAGCGTTGCTATACGGCGGGACTATGGCTACACCTTC. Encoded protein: CSVAIRRDYGYTF.

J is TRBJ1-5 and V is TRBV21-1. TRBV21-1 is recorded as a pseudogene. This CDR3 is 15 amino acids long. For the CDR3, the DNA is TGTGCCAGCAGCAAGTCGGGGGGGAGCAATCAGCCCCAGCATTTT. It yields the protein CASSKSGGSNQPQHF.

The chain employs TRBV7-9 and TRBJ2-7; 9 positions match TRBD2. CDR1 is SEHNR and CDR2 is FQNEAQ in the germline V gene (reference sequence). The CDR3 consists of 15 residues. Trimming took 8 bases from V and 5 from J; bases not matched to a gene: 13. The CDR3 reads CASGPLAGVNHEQYF. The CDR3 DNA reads TGTGCCAGCGGACCGTTAGCGGGAGTTAATCACGAGCAGTACTTC.

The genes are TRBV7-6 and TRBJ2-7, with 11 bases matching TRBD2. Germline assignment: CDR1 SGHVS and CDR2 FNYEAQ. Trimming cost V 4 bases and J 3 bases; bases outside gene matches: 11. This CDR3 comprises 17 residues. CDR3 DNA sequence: TGTGCCAGCAGCTCACAAACTAGCGGGAGAATTGTCTACGAGCAGTACTTC. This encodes CASSSQTSGRIVYEQYF.

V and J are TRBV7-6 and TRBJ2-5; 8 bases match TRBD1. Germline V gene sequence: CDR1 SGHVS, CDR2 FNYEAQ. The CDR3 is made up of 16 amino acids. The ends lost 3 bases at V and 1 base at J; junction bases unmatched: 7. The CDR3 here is CASSFLGTGGQETQYF. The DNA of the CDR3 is TGTGCCAGCAGCTTCCTTGGGACAGGTGGCCAAGAGACCCAGTACTTC.

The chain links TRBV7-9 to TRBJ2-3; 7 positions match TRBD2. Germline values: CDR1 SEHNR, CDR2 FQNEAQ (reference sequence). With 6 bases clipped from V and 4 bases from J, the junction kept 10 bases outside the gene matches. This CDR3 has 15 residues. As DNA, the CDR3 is TGTGCCAGCAGGGAACTAGCGTTAAACCCAGATACGCAGTATTTT. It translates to CASRELALNPDTQYF. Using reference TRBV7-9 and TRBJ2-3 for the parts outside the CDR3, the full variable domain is DTGVSQNPRHKITKRGQNVTFRCDPISEHNRLYWYRQTLGQGPEFLTYFQNEAQLEKSRLLSDRFSAERPKGSFSTLEIQRTEQGDSAMYLCASRELALNPDTQYFGPGTRLTVL.

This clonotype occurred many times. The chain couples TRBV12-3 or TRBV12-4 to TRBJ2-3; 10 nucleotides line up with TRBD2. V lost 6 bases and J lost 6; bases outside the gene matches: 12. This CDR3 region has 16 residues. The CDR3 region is CASRSKASGSEDTQYF. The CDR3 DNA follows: TGTGCCAGCAGATCCAAGGCTAGCGGGAGTGAGGATACGCAGTATTTT.

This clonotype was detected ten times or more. The CDR3 bases are TGCGCCAGCAGCTACGACAGGGTGGCAACAGATACGCAGTATTTT. Its translation is CASSYDRVATDTQYF. This chain links TRBV5-1 with TRBJ2-3; 7 nucleotides line up with TRBD1. The CDR3 spans 15 residues. The V gene's germline CDR1 is SGHRS and CDR2 YFSETQ. The V segment lost 3 bases and the J segment 3 bases; nucleotides outside the gene matches: 7.

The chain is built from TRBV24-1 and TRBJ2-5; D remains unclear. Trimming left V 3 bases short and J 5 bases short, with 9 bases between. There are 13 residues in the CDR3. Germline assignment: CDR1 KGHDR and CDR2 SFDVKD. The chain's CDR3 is CATSDIVTETQYF. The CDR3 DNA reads TGTGCCACCAGTGATATAGTTACGGAGACCCAGTACTTC.

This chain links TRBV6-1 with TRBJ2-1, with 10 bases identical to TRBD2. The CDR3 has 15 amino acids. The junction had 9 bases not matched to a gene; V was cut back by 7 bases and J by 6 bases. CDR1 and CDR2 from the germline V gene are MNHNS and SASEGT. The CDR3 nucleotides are TGTGCCAGCAATCCCCCCCTAGCGGGGGTCAATGAGCAGTTCTTC. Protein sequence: CASNPPLAGVNEQFF.

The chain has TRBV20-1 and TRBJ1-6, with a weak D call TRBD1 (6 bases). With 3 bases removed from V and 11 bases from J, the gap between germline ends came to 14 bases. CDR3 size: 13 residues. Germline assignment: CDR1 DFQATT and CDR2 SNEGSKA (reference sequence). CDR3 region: CSARSVTGTPLHF. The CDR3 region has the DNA TGCAGTGCTAGGTCCGTCACAGGGACACCCCTCCACTTT.

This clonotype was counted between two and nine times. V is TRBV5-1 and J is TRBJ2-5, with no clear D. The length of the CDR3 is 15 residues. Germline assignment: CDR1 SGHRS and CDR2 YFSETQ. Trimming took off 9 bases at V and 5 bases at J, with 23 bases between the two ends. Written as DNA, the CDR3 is TGCGCCACCACGGCTCGAGGATTGGAAGGGGAGACCCAGTACTTC. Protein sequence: CATTARGLEGETQYF.

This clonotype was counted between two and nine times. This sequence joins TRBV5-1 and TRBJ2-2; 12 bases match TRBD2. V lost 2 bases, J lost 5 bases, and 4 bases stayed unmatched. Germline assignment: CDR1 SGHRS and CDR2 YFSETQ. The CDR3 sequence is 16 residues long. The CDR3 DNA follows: TGCGCCAGCAGCTTAACCGGGACTAGCGGGACCGGGGAGCTGTTTTTT. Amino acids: CASSLTGTSGTGELFF.

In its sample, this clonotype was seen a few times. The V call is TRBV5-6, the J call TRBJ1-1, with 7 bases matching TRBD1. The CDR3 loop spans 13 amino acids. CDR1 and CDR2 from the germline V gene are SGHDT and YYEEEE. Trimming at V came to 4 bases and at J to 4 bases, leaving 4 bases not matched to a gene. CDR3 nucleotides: TGTGCCAGCAGCCTGACAGGGCCCACTGAAGCTTTCTTT. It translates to CASSLTGPTEAFF. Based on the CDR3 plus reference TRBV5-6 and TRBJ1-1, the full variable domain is DAGVTQSPTHLIKTRGQQVTLRCSPKSGHDTVSWYQQALGQGPQFIFQYYEEEERQRGNFPDRFSGHQFPNYSSELNVNALLLGDSALYLCASSLTGPTEAFFGQGTRLTVV.

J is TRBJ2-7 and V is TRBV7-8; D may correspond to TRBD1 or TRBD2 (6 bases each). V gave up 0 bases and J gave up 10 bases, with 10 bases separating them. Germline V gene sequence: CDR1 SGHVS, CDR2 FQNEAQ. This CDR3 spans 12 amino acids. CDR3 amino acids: CASSLAGGRQYF. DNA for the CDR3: TGTGCCAGCAGCTTAGCTGGGGGGCGCCAGTACTTC.